This record covers a single T cell receptor beta chain. The antigen is not known. Cycle 7 day 1, cycle 4 day 1, and baseline were the timepoints at which blood was sampled. Germline V gives CDR1 MNHNS, CDR2 SASEGT. This CDR3 spans 15 amino acids. Trimming took 8 bases from V and 4 from J; bases not matched to a gene: 10. The data were obtained in a study of OX40 agonist ivuxolimab in advanced cancers. Turning to the study itself: With a range of roughly 20 to 80, age averaged 60 years, and 70% to 85% were male. Previous treatment with anti-PD-1, anti-PD-L1 or anti-CTLA-4 therapy was allowed; approximately 40% had received some.

Assay: immunoSEQ multiplex PCR; the TCRdb copy retains only in-frame clones and omits some. In the table there are roughly 48,000 clones, 80% to 90% of which are singletons. Study findings and constraints: Near-lowest levels of clonal expansion characterized partial responders at 0.1-3.0 mg/kg.

The V and J genes are TRBV6-1 and TRBJ2-1; 8 bases match TRBD1. The source was CD4+ or CD8+ T cells sorted from blood, collected in a trial of the OX40 agonist ivuxolimab. The TCR comes from an adult with an advanced solid tumor such as melanoma, head and neck, liver or kidney cancer. CDR3 residues: CASLQDRVGYNEQFF. The CDR3 DNA is TGTGCCAGCCTCCAGGACAGGGTCGGTTACAATGAGCAGTTCTTC.